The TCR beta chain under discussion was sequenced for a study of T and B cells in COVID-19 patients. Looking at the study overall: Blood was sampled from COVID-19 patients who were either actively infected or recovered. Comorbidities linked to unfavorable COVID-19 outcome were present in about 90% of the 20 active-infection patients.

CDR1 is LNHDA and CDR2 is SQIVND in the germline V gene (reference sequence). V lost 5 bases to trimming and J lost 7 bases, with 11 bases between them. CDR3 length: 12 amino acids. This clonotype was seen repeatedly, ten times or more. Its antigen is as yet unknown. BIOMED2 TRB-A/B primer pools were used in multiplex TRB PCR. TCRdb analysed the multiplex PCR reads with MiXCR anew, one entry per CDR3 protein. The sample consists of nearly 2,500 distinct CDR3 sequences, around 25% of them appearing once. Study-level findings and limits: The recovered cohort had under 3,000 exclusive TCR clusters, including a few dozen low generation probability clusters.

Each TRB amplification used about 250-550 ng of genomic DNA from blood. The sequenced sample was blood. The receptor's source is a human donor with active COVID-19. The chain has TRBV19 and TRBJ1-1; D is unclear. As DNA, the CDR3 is TGTGCCAGTAGTCCGAGGACGGATGAAGCTTTCTTT. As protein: CASSPRTDEAFF.